This T cell receptor beta chain appears in the sequencing data of a study of radiation and T cells in renal cell carcinoma (TCRdb year 2020). At the level of the whole study: The samples were obtained from a clinical trial, where primary renal cell carcinomas were treated with 15 Gy stereotactic body radiation therapy and then removed by nephrectomy 4 weeks afterward. In total, 50 to 55 samples, comprising roughly 25 tumors and roughly 27 peripheral blood samples, were subjected to TCR beta sequencing. In the approximately 53 samples combined, some 4 million unique CDR3 nucleotide sequences were found, encoding roughly 2,500,000 unique CDR3 amino acid sequences. Overall results and qualifications from the work: In blood, the top tumor clonotypes increased from baseline to 2 weeks after radiation and then shrank by 4 weeks, which suggests a temporary expansion of tumor-resident clones. Because pretreatment tumor biopsies were not available, the study could not determine whether clonotypes were already present within the tumor at baseline. Effects of radiation dose or scheduling on the TCR repertoire could not be addressed with the single-armed trial design. Dynamics of the blood repertoire were not tracked past 4 weeks after treatment.

The CDR3 holds 15 amino acids from the cysteine to the phenylalanine. Only CDR3 DNA is held: 45 bases, read in frame from base 1. CDR1 and CDR2 are read off the germline V gene (reference sequence) as SEHNR and FQNEAQ. V is cut back by 0 bases and J by 3 bases, with 0 bases in the junction unmatched. TCR beta libraries were generated from genomic DNA with the immunoSEQ kit, following the manufacturer's recommendations. Library preparation used a first multiplex PCR with proprietary primers, then a second PCR adding unique barcodes, with bead cleanups after each round. A kit-provided positive control reaction and a negative control reaction were included in every sample batch. The final libraries underwent checking on an Agilent 4200 TapeStation D1000 ScreenTape, volumetric pooling, and quantification by qPCR. Sequencing was performed on an Illumina NextSeq500 using a MidOutput 150-cycle cartridge, with 156 Read1 cycles, 15 Index1 cycles, and the kit custom primers. The pooled library was loaded at roughly 0.96 pM, with an approximately 19% PhiX control spiked in. On the authors' methods: The vendor-processed data were analyzed in R, and a clonotype was defined as all T cells that share the same CDR3 nucleotide sequence. In the clone abundance analyses, frequencies were normalized to the 10,000 most abundant clones in each sample. Public T cell clones, which averaged fewer than five per sample, were excluded before analysis. An abundance difference of at least 32-fold between compartments was the criterion for calling clonotypes tumor-enriched or baseline blood-enriched. A beta-binomial differential abundance model was used to identify clonotypes that expanded or contracted between blood time points. The Baroni-Urbani and Buser coefficient was used to measure tumor-blood repertoire similarity, and groups were compared with two-tailed Wilcoxon tests in R. TCRdb mirrors the immuneACCESS table, restricted to in-frame sequences. Some clones are absent from its copies; in checked studies, under half trace to an unresolved V gene, and the reason for the others is unknown. Clonal size and the V and J genes are those of that table, whereas D and trimming came from the DNA. This sample holds 110,000 to 150,000 clones; less than 85% were observed only once. The ten largest clonotypes hold roughly a quarter of the sample.

As regards this clone: This receptor's antigen is unknown. Base qualities were left out, and no much larger clone turns up one base away.

Per the publication, the time point label means: baseline pretreatment blood. The treatment or condition label on this specimen signifies: 15 Gy SBRT to primary tumor, nephrectomy 4 weeks later. Serial peripheral blood from radiation-treated patients was sampled at baseline, 2 weeks and 4 weeks after SBRT to track tumor-enriched clonotypes. Renal cell carcinoma with clear cell pathology was present in all patients. Genomic DNA for TCR sequencing was prepared using the QIAamp DNA Blood Mini Kit (Qiagen). Only samples passing all quality control checks were included in the analyses. This chain is built from TRBV7-9 and TRBJ1-4; TRBD1 fits 8 bases in the junction. The sequence came from a woman aged 50 to 60 with renal cell carcinoma. The source was blood, collected from a patient whose treatment included radiotherapy and nephrectomy. The CDR3 reads CASSLATGANEKLFF. Here is the DNA: TGTGCCAGCAGCTTAGCGACAGGGGCTAATGAAAAACTGTTTTTT.